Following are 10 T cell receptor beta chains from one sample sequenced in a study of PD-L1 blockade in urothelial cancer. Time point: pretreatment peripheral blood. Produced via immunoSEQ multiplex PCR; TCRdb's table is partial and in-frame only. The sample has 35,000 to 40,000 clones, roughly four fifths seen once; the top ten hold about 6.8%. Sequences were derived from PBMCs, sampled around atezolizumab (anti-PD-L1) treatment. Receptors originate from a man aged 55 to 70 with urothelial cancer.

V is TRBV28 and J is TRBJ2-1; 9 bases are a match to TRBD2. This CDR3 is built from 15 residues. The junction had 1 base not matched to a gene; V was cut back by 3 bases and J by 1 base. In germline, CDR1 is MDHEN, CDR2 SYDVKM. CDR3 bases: TGTGCCAGCAGTTTTCTAGCGGGGTCCTACAATGAGCAGTTCTTC. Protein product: CASSFLAGSYNEQFF.

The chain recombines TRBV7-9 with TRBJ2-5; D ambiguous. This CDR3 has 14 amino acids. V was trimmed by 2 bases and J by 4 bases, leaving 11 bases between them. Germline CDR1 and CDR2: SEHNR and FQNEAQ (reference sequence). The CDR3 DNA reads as TGTGCCAGCAGCTTACTTCAGACTGGAGAGACCCAGTACTTC. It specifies CASSLLQTGETQYF.

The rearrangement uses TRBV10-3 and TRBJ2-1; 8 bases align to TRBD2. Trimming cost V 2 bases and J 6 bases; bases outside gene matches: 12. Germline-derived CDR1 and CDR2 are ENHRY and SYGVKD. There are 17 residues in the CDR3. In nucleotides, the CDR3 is TGTGCCATCAGTGAGCCTCCGGGTCGGGGGGGCCGCAATGAGCAGTTCTTC. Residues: CAISEPPGRGGRNEQFF.

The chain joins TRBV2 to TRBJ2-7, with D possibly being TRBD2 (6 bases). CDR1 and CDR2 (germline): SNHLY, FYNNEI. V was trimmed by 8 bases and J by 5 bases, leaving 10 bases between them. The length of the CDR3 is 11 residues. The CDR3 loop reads CASETRNEQYF. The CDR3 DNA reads TGTGCCAGCGAGACTAGGAACGAGCAGTACTTC. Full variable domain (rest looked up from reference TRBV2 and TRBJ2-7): EPEVTQTPSHQVTQMGQEVILRCVPISNHLYFYWYRQILGQKVEFLVSFYNNEISEKSEIFDDQFSVERPDGSNFTLKIRSTKLEDSAMYFCASETRNEQYFGPGTRLTVT.

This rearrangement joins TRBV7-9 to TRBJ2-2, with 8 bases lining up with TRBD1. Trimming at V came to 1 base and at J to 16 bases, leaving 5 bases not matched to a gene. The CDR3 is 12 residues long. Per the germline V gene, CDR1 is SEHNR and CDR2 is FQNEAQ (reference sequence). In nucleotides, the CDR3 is TGTGCCAGCAGCTTAGGGACAGGGCAGCGGTTTTTT. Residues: CASSLGTGQRFF. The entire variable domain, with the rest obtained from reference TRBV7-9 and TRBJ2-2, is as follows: DTGVSQNPRHKITKRGQNVTFRCDPISEHNRLYWYRQTLGQGPEFLTYFQNEAQLEKSRLLSDRFSAERPKGSFSTLEIQRTEQGDSAMYLCASSLGTGQRFFGEGSRLTVL.

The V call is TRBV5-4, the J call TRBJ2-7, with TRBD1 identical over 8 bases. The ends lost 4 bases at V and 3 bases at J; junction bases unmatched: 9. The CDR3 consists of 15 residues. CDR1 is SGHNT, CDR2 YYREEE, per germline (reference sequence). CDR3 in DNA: TGTGCCAGCAGCGAGGGGCAGGGGGCGGGCTACGAGCAGTACTTC. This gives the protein CASSEGQGAGYEQYF.

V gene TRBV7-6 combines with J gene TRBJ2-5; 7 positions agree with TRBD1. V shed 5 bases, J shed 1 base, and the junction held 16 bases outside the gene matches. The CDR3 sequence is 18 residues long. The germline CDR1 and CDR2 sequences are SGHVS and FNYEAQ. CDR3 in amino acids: CASSPEGWGTASQETQYF. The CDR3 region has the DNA TGTGCCAGCAGCCCCGAGGGCTGGGGGACAGCATCCCAAGAGACCCAGTACTTC.

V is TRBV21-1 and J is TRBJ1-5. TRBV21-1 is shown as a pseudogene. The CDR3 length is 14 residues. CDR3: CASSKGSSTGPQHF. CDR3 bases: TGTGCCAGCAGCAAGGGTTCGTCCACGGGACCCCAGCATTTT.

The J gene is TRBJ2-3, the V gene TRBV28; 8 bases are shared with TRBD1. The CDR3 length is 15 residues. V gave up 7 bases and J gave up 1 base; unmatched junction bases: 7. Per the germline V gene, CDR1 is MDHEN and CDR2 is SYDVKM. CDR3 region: CASTEVGQGTDTQYF. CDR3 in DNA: TGTGCCAGCACCGAGGTGGGACAGGGCACAGATACGCAGTATTTT.

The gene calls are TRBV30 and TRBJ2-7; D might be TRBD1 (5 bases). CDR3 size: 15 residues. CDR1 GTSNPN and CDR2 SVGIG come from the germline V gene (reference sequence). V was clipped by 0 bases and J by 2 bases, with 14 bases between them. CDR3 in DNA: TGTGCCTGGAGTGTATCCCGGACATCTACCTACGAGCAGTACTTC. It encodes CAWSVSRTSTYEQYF.